The 14 T cell receptor beta chains below were found in one sample sequenced in a study of cytotoxic CD8 clonotypes in ibrutinib-treated CLL. Profiling relied on immunoSEQ multiplex PCR, and the TCRdb table lists in-frame clones only, not all of them. The repertoire includes over 100,000 clones, 80% to 90% of them detected once, and around 2.1% sits in the top ten. This specimen consisted of PBMCs, obtained after 24 months of ibrutinib treatment. These receptors all stem from a human donor with chronic lymphocytic leukemia.

This chain joins TRBV5-1 and TRBJ2-7, with 11 bases aligning to TRBD2. Germline-derived CDR1 and CDR2 are SGHRS and YFSETQ. The CDR3 has 14 amino acids. The V and J ends lost 4 bases and 4 bases, in that order; junction bases with no gene match: 4. The CDR3 DNA follows: TGCGCCAGCAGCCCTGGGACTAGCGGATACGAGCAGTACTTC. Protein: CASSPGTSGYEQYF.

The chain carries TRBV15 and TRBJ2-5; TRBD1 aligns across 9 bases. The V segment lost 3 bases and the J segment 1 base; nucleotides outside the gene matches: 0. CDR3 length: 14 residues. Germline V gives CDR1 LNHNV, CDR2 YYDKDF (reference sequence). CDR3 residues: CATSRDRGQETQYF. CDR3 in DNA: TGTGCCACCAGCAGGGACAGGGGCCAAGAGACCCAGTACTTC.

CDR3 residues: CASSLRQGAGGRTDTQYF. DNA for the CDR3: TGTGCCAGCAGCTTACGCCAAGGCGCGGGAGGGCGCACAGATACGCAGTATTTT. This chain uses TRBV7-3 with TRBJ2-3, with 9 bases lining up with TRBD2. V lost 2 bases to trimming and J lost 1 base; unmatched junction nucleotides: 10. This CDR3 has 18 amino acids. Germline V CDR1 and CDR2: SGHTA, FQGTGA.

This chain connects TRBV7-7 to TRBJ2-3, with D maybe TRBD2 (6 bases). Looked up from germline, CDR1 is SSHAT and CDR2 is FNYEAQ (reference sequence). The CDR3 length is 14 residues. With 7 bases removed from V and 5 bases from J, the gap between germline ends came to 16 bases. The CDR3 DNA sequence: TGTGCCAGCACCCCCTTGGGGGGATTAGATACGCAGTATTTT. This sequence encodes CASTPLGGLDTQYF.

The chain recombines TRBV6-1 with TRBJ1-2; D gene ambiguous. This CDR3 spans 13 amino acids. Per germline, CDR1 MNHNS and CDR2 SASEGT. With 2 bases removed from V and 3 bases from J, the gap between germline ends came to 7 bases. CDR3 bases: TGTGCCAGCAGTGAACGAGGGCACTATGGCTACACCTTC. Translated, it gives CASSERGHYGYTF.

The rearrangement links TRBV7-3 to TRBJ2-7; 8 bases fit TRBD1. Germline trimming cut 5 bases from V and 7 bases from J; bases unmatched to any gene: 4. The CDR3 is made up of 12 amino acids. CDR1 and CDR2 from the germline V gene are SGHTA and FQGTGA. CDR3 coding DNA: TGTGCCAGCAGCCCCGACAGGGGTGAGCAGTACTTC. Amino acids: CASSPDRGEQYF.

This chain links TRBV5-1 with TRBJ1-3; D gene uncertain. V was cut by 0 bases and J by 0 bases, with 7 bases left in between. The CDR3 is 15 residues long. In germline, CDR1 is SGHRS, CDR2 YFSETQ. Written as DNA, the CDR3 is TGCGCCAGCAGCTTGGTGGCAGCCTCTGGAAACACCATATATTTT. Translating gives CASSLVAASGNTIYF.

CDR3 sequence (DNA): TGTGCCAGCAGCGGGGACGGGACGAGGAACACCTTC. It specifies CASSGDGTRNTF. The genes are TRBV2 and TRBJ1-2, with D maybe TRBD1 (5 bases). This CDR3 is built from 12 residues. Germline CDR1 reads SNHLY; CDR2 reads FYNNEI. V was shortened by 6 bases and J by 12 bases, with 17 bases between the two germline ends.

The chain recombines TRBV5-1 with TRBJ2-3, with no clear D. CDR3 length equals 15 residues. V was cut by 4 bases and J by 0 bases, with 12 bases left in between. The germline gives CDR1 SGHRS, CDR2 YFSETQ. CDR3 residues: CASSETGPSTDTQYF. CDR3 nucleotide sequence: TGCGCCAGCAGCGAGACTGGTCCTAGCACAGATACGCAGTATTTT.

This rearrangement joins TRBV19 to TRBJ1-5; TRBD1 might be the D (5 bases). Germline values: CDR1 LNHDA, CDR2 SQIVND (reference sequence). The CDR3 sequence is 13 residues long. The V end was cut by 3 bases, the J end by 5 bases, with 8 bases between. The CDR3 here is CASSIDRDQPQHF. CDR3 coding DNA: TGTGCCAGTAGTATCGACAGAGATCAGCCCCAGCATTTT.

The V gene is TRBV5-1, the J gene TRBJ2-5, with D unresolved. There are 15 residues in the CDR3. V lost 4 bases and J 0 bases, leaving 13 bases between the germline ends. Germline V lookup: CDR1 SGHRS, CDR2 YFSETQ. The DNA for the CDR3 is TGCGCCAGCAGCCGCTCAGACGAGTACCAAGAGACCCAGTACTTC. This codes for CASSRSDEYQETQYF.

The chain has TRBV7-9 and TRBJ2-7; possibly TRBD1 for D (5 bases). Trimming shortened V by 5 bases and J by 4 bases, and 15 bases separated the two germline ends. Germline CDR1 SEHNR, CDR2 FQNEAQ (reference sequence). There are 14 residues in the CDR3. The CDR3 DNA reads as TGTGCCAGCAGCCTCCGCCCCAAGGGGTACGAGCAGTACTTC. Protein sequence: CASSLRPKGYEQYF.

The CDR3 loop reads CASSLPSGELFF. CDR3 nucleotide sequence: TGCGCCAGCAGCTTGCCGTCCGGGGAGCTGTTTTTT. The J gene is TRBJ2-2, the V gene TRBV5-1; D uncertain. V was clipped by 1 base and J by 6 bases, with 4 bases between them. The CDR3 is made up of 12 amino acids. Per germline, CDR1 SGHRS and CDR2 YFSETQ.

This chain connects TRBV28 to TRBJ1-5; no firm D call. The germline V gene has CDR1 MDHEN and CDR2 SYDVKM. This CDR3 region has 14 residues. Trimming removed 5 bases at V and 0 bases at J, with 8 bases between. CDR3 in amino acids: CASSRLDSNQPQHF. In nucleotides, the CDR3 is TGTGCCAGCAGTCGCTTGGATAGCAATCAGCCCCAGCATTTT. Filled out from reference TRBV28 and TRBJ1-5, the complete variable domain reads DVKVTQSSRYLVKRTGEKVFLECVQDMDHENMFWYRQDPGLGLRLIYFSYDVKMKEKGDIPEGYSVSREKKERFSLILESASTNQTSMYLCASSRLDSNQPQHFGDGTRLSIL.